A selection of T cell receptor beta chains follows, all from one sample in a study of cytomegalovirus exposure and HLA in healthy donors. The assay was immunoSEQ multiplex PCR, and TCRdb's table has in-frame clones only and misses some. The table records some 160,000 clones, over 60% of them present only once. Material for sequencing was PBMCs. The receptors come from a woman aged 25 to 45 in good health and CMV-seronegative. The CDR3 runs from the conserved cysteine through the conserved F or W. D genes are given only for firm matches. Some rows mark clone size as missing; the rest say once, few, many or name a class of expanded clone.

CDR3 protein | CDR3 DNA | CDR3 length | D gene | V gene | clone size | J gene
CASSLAGGQGVSYEQYF | TGTGCCAGCAGCTTAGCTGGAGGGCAGGGGGTTTCCTACGAGCAGTACTTC | 17 | - | TRBV7-9 | - | TRBJ2-7
CASSFQGANQPQHF | TGTGCCAGCAGTTTTCAGGGGGCAAATCAGCCCCAGCATTTT | 14 | TRBD1 | TRBV27 | - | TRBJ1-5
CASSGTAYEQYF | TGTGCCTCATCCGGGACAGCCTACGAGCAGTACTTC | 12 | TRBD1 | TRBV19 | - | TRBJ2-7
CATSRDRRGYGYTF | TGTGCCACCAGCAGAGATCGCAGGGGCTATGGCTACACCTTC | 14 | - | TRBV15 | - | TRBJ1-2
CASSYSGALNQPQHF | TGTGCCAGCAGTTACTCAGGGGCCCTCAATCAGCCCCAGCATTTT | 15 | - | TRBV6-5 | few | TRBJ1-5
CASSPKAVDRGNGYTF | TGCGCCAGCAGTCCTAAGGCAGTCGACAGGGGCAACGGCTACACCTTC | 16 | TRBD1 | TRBV4-3 | - | TRBJ1-2
CASSVEYLGGGLIDTQYF | TGTGCCAGCAGCGTAGAATATCTCGGGGGGGGACTCATAGATACGCAGTATTTT | 18 | TRBD2 | TRBV9 | - | TRBJ2-3
CASSVATGEQYF | TGTGCCAGCAGTGTTGCGACTGGGGAGCAGTACTTC | 12 | - | TRBV6-1 | - | TRBJ2-5
CASSLPRGTEAFF | TGTGCCAGCAGCTTGCCGCGGGGCACTGAAGCTTTCTTT | 13 | - | TRBV5-6 | - | TRBJ1-1
CASSQDRVGGYTF | TGCGCCAGCAGCCAAGACAGGGTAGGTGGCTACACCTTC | 13 | - | TRBV4-1 | few | TRBJ1-2
CASSIGQNQYF | TGTGCCAGTAGTATAGGGCAGAACCAGTACTTC | 11 | - | TRBV19 | - | TRBJ2-5
CASRGFRSGYTF | TGTGCCAGCCGGGGGTTTCGCTCTGGCTACACCTTC | 12 | - | TRBV2 | - | TRBJ1-2
CASSLSQGSRQYF | TGTGCCAGCAGTTTATCCCAGGGATCCCGGCAGTACTTC | 13 | - | TRBV27 | - | TRBJ2-7
CASSDDGVLAKNIQYF | TGTGCCAGCAGCGACGACGGGGTTTTGGCCAAAAACATTCAGTACTTC | 16 | - | TRBV9 | - | TRBJ2-4
CASRVRTDRYF | TGTGCCAGCAGAGTGAGGACGGACAGGTATTTT | 11 | - | TRBV2 | - | TRBJ2-3
CASSLSGDGYTF | TGTGCCAGTAGCCTTTCAGGGGATGGCTACACCTTC | 12 | - | TRBV19 | - | TRBJ1-2
CASSQAVPMNTEAFF | TGTGCCAGCAGCCAAGCGGTTCCGATGAACACTGAAGCTTTCTTT | 15 | - | TRBV4-2 | once | TRBJ1-1
CAWSGTGGMLWQNTIYF | TGTGCCTGGAGTGGGACAGGGGGGATGCTCTGGCAAAACACCATATATTTT | 17 | TRBD1 | TRBV30 | - | TRBJ1-3
CASSFSWGGAEGYTF | TGTGCCAGCAGCTTTTCGTGGGGGGGGGCCGAAGGCTACACCTTC | 15 | - | TRBV7-2 | few | TRBJ1-2
CASSLSFRSTDTQYF | TGTGCCAGCAGTTTGTCGTTCCGTAGCACAGATACGCAGTATTTT | 15 | - | TRBV27 | once | TRBJ2-3
CASSVSSGPYNEQFF | TGTGCCAGTAGTGTTTCTAGCGGGCCCTACAATGAGCAGTTCTTC | 15 | TRBD2 | TRBV19 | - | TRBJ2-1
CASSSFAGFGTQYF | TGTGCCAGCAGCTCGTTTGCAGGGTTCGGTACGCAGTATTTT | 14 | - | TRBV7-3 | - | TRBJ2-3
CASSLSGRGREQYF | TGTGCCAGCAGCTTATCAGGCAGGGGGAGGGAGCAGTACTTC | 14 | - | TRBV7-3 | - | TRBJ2-7
CSVGKQGPPSTDTQYF | TGCAGCGTTGGAAAACAGGGACCTCCTAGCACAGATACGCAGTATTTT | 16 | - | TRBV29-1 | - | TRBJ2-3
CASSYLRGLYYGYTF | TGTGCCAGCAGTTACTTGAGGGGACTTTACTATGGCTACACCTTC | 15 | - | TRBV6-5 | few | TRBJ1-2
CASRQGASDTQYF | TGTGCCAGCAGGCAGGGGGCGTCGGATACGCAGTATTTT | 13 | TRBD1 | TRBV7-9 | - | TRBJ2-3
CASSEAGTGLDEQYF | TGTGCCAGCAGTGAAGCGGGGACAGGGTTAGACGAGCAGTACTTC | 15 | TRBD1 | TRBV6-1 | few | TRBJ2-7
CASSLGLGGVGELFF | TGCGCCAGCAGCCTGGGACTAGGAGGGGTCGGGGAGCTGTTTTTT | 15 | TRBD2 | TRBV4-3 | - | TRBJ2-2